These 20 T cell receptor beta chains came from one sample sequenced in a study of cytomegalovirus exposure and HLA in healthy donors (dated by TCRdb to 2017 to 2019). Preparation of the library involved the immunoSEQ multiplex PCR assay. A mixture of 60 forward primers for TCR Vbeta segments and 13 reverse primers for TCR Jbeta segments was used in the multiplex PCR. The source is immuneACCESS, and TCRdb retained only in-frame sequences with V and J called. Part of the clones is not carried over; for the studies checked, unresolved V genes explain less than half of this, and the remainder is unexplained. This sample has a few hundred thousand clones in its table, and around 80% of those were observed once. The ten top clones hold less than 9% of the sample. The sample taken for sequencing was PBMCs. The receptors were sampled from a woman in her fifties or sixties in good health and CMV-seropositive.

The chain employs TRBV13 and TRBJ1-2; no reliable D call. Germline-derived CDR1 and CDR2 are PRHDT and FYEKMQ (reference sequence). The CDR3 consists of 14 residues. V lost 0 bases, J lost 4 bases, and 9 bases lay in between. The CDR3 coding sequence is TGTGCCAGCAGCTTAGGGCCGGGTACCTATGGCTACACCTTC. Encoded protein: CASSLGPGTYGYTF. Full variable domain (remainder filled in from reference TRBV13 and TRBJ1-2): AAGVIQSPRHLIKEKRETATLKCYPIPRHDTVYWYQQGPGQDPQFLISFYEKMQSDKGSIPDRFSAQQFSDYHSELNMSSLELGDSALYFCASSLGPGTYGYTFGSGTRLTVV.

The rearrangement joins TRBV7-2 to TRBJ2-1, with 7 nucleotides matching TRBD2. Germline-derived CDR1 and CDR2 are SGHTA and FQGNSA. The CDR3 contains 14 residues. The trim removed 2 bases at V and 5 bases at J, leaving 3 bases unmatched. CDR3 nucleotide sequence: TGTGCCAGCAGCTTAAGGCTAGCGGACAATGAGCAGTTCTTC. This encodes CASSLRLADNEQFF. The complete variable domain, with remaining parts taken from reference TRBV7-2 and TRBJ2-1, reads GAGVSQSPSNKVTEKGKDVELRCDPISGHTALYWYRQSLGQGLEFLIYFQGNSAPDKSGLPSDRFSAERTGGSVSTLTIQRTQQEDSAVYLCASSLRLADNEQFFGPGTRLTVL.

This clone was observed a single time. This chain uses TRBV27 with TRBJ2-6; 7 nucleotides line up with TRBD1. This CDR3 comprises 17 residues. The germline gives CDR1 MNHEY, CDR2 SMNVEV (reference sequence). The V segment lost 2 bases and the J segment 1 base; nucleotides outside the gene matches: 5. In nucleotides, the CDR3 is TGTGCCAGCAGTTTAATGGGACAGATATCTGGGGCCAACGTCCTGACTTTC. Amino acids: CASSLMGQISGANVLTF.

This chain uses TRBV7-2 with TRBJ1-3; D remains unclear. The CDR3 has 15 amino acids. V was pared by 3 bases and J by 0 bases, with 9 bases between. The germline V gene encodes CDR1 SGHTA and CDR2 FQGNSA. The CDR3 DNA is TGTGCCAGCAGCTTGGACCGGGGCTCTGGAAACACCATATATTTT. Protein product: CASSLDRGSGNTIYF.

This clone was recorded once. The chain is built from TRBV6-6 and TRBJ2-7, with TRBD1 identical over 8 bases. V lost 6 bases and J lost 0; bases outside the gene matches: 7. The germline gives CDR1 MNHNY, CDR2 SVGAGI (reference sequence). This CDR3 region has 15 residues. CDR3 residues: CASRETGGDSYEQYF. The DNA for the CDR3 is TGTGCCAGCAGGGAAACAGGGGGAGACTCCTACGAGCAGTACTTC.

The chain combines TRBV11-2 with TRBJ1-2, with no clear D. The germline gives CDR1 SGHAT, CDR2 FQNNGV. The CDR3 extends over 13 amino acids. V was cut by 0 bases and J by 4 bases, with 6 bases left in between. CDR3 residues: CASSLDTSYGYTF. The CDR3 nucleotides read TGTGCCAGCAGCTTAGATACCAGCTATGGCTACACCTTC.

This rearrangement joins TRBV5-6 to TRBJ2-1, with D maybe TRBD2 (5 bases). The CDR3 runs to 12 residues. Trimming took 0 bases from V and 10 from J, leaving 8 bases between them. Germline CDR1 reads SGHDT; CDR2 reads YYEEEE. The CDR3 nucleotides read TGTGCCAGCAGCTTGGGCGGGTTCGAGCAGTTCTTC. The encoded protein is CASSLGGFEQFF.

The chain carries TRBV5-1 and TRBJ2-1; 11 bases agree with TRBD2. The ends lost 5 bases at V and 8 bases at J; junction bases unmatched: 12. The length of the CDR3 is 16 residues. Germline assignment: CDR1 SGHRS and CDR2 YFSETQ. CDR3 sequence: CASSRPTSGKSDEQFF. DNA for the CDR3: TGCGCCAGCAGTCGACCGACTAGCGGGAAGTCCGATGAGCAGTTCTTC.

This clone has just one count. The CDR3, as DNA: TGTGCCAGCAGCCATCTTCGGGACACCTCTGGCGAGCAGTACTTC. Its translation is CASSHLRDTSGEQYF. The chain has TRBV4-2 and TRBJ2-5; D may be TRBD1 (6 bases). TRBJ2-7 matches the DNA end more closely, so the J call is doubtful. The CDR3 sequence is 15 residues long. The V gene's germline CDR1 is LGHNA and CDR2 YNFKEQ.

The rearrangement links TRBV25-1 to TRBJ1-1, with D unresolved. CDR3 length: 13 residues. Germline-derived CDR1 and CDR2 are MGHDK and SYGVNS. Trimming removed 2 bases at V and 4 bases at J, with 8 bases between. The CDR3 loop is CASSENNPTEAFF. CDR3 nucleotides: TGTGCCAGCAGTGAAAACAACCCCACTGAAGCTTTCTTT.

The CDR3 region is CASGQTTGIYGYTF. CDR3 nucleotides: TGTGCTAGTGGTCAGACAACAGGGATCTATGGCTACACCTTC. V and J are TRBV12-5 and TRBJ1-2; weak D call: TRBD1 (6 bases). From germline, CDR1 is LGHNT and CDR2 FRNRAP. Trimming pared 5 bases from V and 4 bases from J, leaving 14 bases between. This CDR3 is built from 14 residues.

The count of this clone is one. The chain uses TRBV29-1 and TRBJ2-7, with D tentatively TRBD1 (6 bases). V was shortened by 4 bases and J by 3 bases, with 7 bases between the two germline ends. The CDR3 covers 11 residues. The germline V gene has CDR1 SQVTM and CDR2 ANQGSEA. The CDR3 DNA reads as TGCAGCGTTGGGGACAACTACGAGCAGTACTTC. Its translation: CSVGDNYEQYF.

The CDR3 spells CATSRVASQPQHF. The CDR3 DNA reads as TGTGCCACCAGCAGAGTAGCTAGTCAGCCCCAGCATTTT. The rearrangement links TRBV15 to TRBJ1-5; D gene uncertain. Trimming stripped 1 base from V and 6 bases from J, with 7 bases between. The CDR3 totals 13 residues. Per the germline V gene, CDR1 is LNHNV and CDR2 is YYDKDF (reference sequence).

The chain carries TRBV2 and TRBJ2-3; no reliable D call. In germline, CDR1 is SNHLY, CDR2 FYNNEI. The CDR3 loop spans 14 amino acids. V lost 3 bases to trimming and J lost 5 bases, with 12 bases between them. For the CDR3, the DNA is TGTGCCAGCAGTGATGTTCAGAGGCAAGATACGCAGTATTTT. Translation gives CASSDVQRQDTQYF.

The chain couples TRBV2 to TRBJ1-2; tentatively, D is TRBD1 (6 bases). The CDR3 runs 15 residues. Germline CDR1 reads SNHLY; CDR2 reads FYNNEI. V was clipped by 6 bases and J by 5 bases, with 19 bases between them. The CDR3 coding sequence is TGTGCCAGCAGCGGCGGACAGAAGCTATTGTATGGCTACACCTTC. It translates to CASSGGQKLLYGYTF.

The chain carries TRBV7-9 and TRBJ2-1; 8 nucleotides match TRBD2. CDR1 and CDR2 from the germline V gene are SEHNR and FQNEAQ (reference sequence). The CDR3 is 16 residues long. With V trimmed by 6 bases and J by 6 bases, 13 bases remained unmatched. The DNA for the CDR3 is TGTGCCAGCAGTCCTCCGGCCGGGAGGGCCCCCAATGAGCAGTTCTTC. Amino acids: CASSPPAGRAPNEQFF. Together with reference TRBV7-9 and TRBJ2-1, the CDR3 gives the full variable domain: DTGVSQNPRHKITKRGQNVTFRCDPISEHNRLYWYRQTLGQGPEFLTYFQNEAQLEKSRLLSDRFSAERPKGSFSTLEIQRTEQGDSAMYLCASSPPAGRAPNEQFFGPGTRLTVL.

This sequence joins TRBV5-4 and TRBJ2-2; a possible D gene is TRBD1 (6 bases). Germline V gene data show CDR1 as SGHNT and CDR2 as YYREEE (reference sequence). Trimming cost V 0 bases and J 3 bases, with 12 bases left between them. The CDR3 has 16 residues. The CDR3 nucleotides are TGTGCCAGCAGCTTGGCGCAACAGGGTCACACCGGGGAGCTGTTTTTT. Its protein product is CASSLAQQGHTGELFF.

The chain combines TRBV29-1 with TRBJ1-4, with a weak D call TRBD1 (5 bases). The V and J ends lost 5 bases and 0 bases respectively, with 7 bases between them. The CDR3 extends over 13 amino acids. CDR1 SQVTM and CDR2 ANQGSEA come from the germline V gene. CDR3 region: CSVWTTTNEKLFF. The DNA for the CDR3 is TGCAGCGTTTGGACAACAACTAATGAAAAACTGTTTTTT.

This clone has just a few counts. The V and J genes are TRBV19 and TRBJ2-2; 9 bases match TRBD1. Germline CDR1 reads LNHDA; CDR2 reads SQIVND (reference sequence). CDR3 length: 16 residues. The V gene end was trimmed by 2 bases and the J gene end by 6 bases; junction bases not matched to a gene: 7. The DNA of the CDR3 is TGTGCCAGTAGTATATCCACCGGGACAGGGTCCGGGGAGCTGTTTTTT. It translates to CASSISTGTGSGELFF.

The V gene is TRBV10-1, the J gene TRBJ1-1, with TRBD1 as a possible D gene (6 bases). V was pared by 3 bases and J by 4 bases, with 12 bases between. CDR3 size: 14 residues. From germline, CDR1 is WNHNN and CDR2 SYGVQD (reference sequence). The chain's CDR3 is CASSEGGSSTEAFF. CDR3 in DNA: TGCGCCAGCAGTGAAGGGGGATCGAGCACTGAAGCTTTCTTT.